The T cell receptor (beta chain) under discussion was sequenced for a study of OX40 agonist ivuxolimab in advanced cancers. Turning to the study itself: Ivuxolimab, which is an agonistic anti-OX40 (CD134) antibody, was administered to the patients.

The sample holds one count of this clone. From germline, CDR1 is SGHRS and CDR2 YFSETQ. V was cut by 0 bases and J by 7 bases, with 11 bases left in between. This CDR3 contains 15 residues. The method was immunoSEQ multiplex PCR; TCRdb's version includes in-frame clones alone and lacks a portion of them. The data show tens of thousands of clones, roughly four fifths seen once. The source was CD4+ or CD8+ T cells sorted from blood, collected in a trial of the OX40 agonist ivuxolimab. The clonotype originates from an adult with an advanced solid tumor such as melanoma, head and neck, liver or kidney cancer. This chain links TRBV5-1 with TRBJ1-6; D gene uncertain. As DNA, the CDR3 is TGCGCCAGCAGCTTGGACGGTGCCCAAAATTCACCCCTCCACTTT. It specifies CASSLDGAQNSPLHF.